The source of this T cell receptor beta chain is a study of radiotherapy plus CTLA-4 blockade in lung cancer. On the study more broadly: Objective responses were recorded in 15% to 20% of patients, with disease control recorded in 25% to 35%. Overall study results and limits: Blood TCR clones of tumor origin expanded after radiotherapy plus ipilimumab.

With regard to this clone: Its antigen is unidentified.

The CDR3 is 16 residues long. Trimming removed 1 base at V and 4 bases at J, with 13 bases between. CDR1 and CDR2 from the germline V gene are SGHAT and FQNNGV. Sequencing was performed with immunoSEQ multiplex PCR; in TCRdb, only in-frame clones are kept and a portion is missing. This sample yields around 40,000 clones, of which 60% to 80% are seen a single time; 9.8% belongs to the top ten. Specimen: peripheral blood, collected from a patient treated with radiotherapy plus ipilimumab. This clonotype was obtained from a human donor with non-small cell lung cancer who had stable disease on radiotherapy plus ipilimumab. V usage is TRBV11-2 and J usage is TRBJ2-2; D is ambiguous. The DNA for the CDR3 is TGTGCCAGCAGCTTAGTCTCGTGGGCCGGCACCGGGGAGCTGTTTTTT. The encoded protein is CASSLVSWAGTGELFF.